Following are 8 T cell receptor beta chains from one sample sequenced in a study of blood T cell repertoires in COVID-19. Here immunoSEQ multiplex PCR was the method, and the copy in TCRdb shows in-frame clones only, minus some. This table has more than 200,000 clones, roughly 89% appearing once. The sample was PBMCs or T cells enriched from blood (not recorded which). All receptors come from a woman in her thirties with acute COVID-19.

The CDR3 bases are TGCGCCAGCAGCGTGGCGTCGGGGAGATTGAATGGCTACACCTTC. This encodes CASSVASGRLNGYTF. The chain joins TRBV5-1 to TRBJ1-2; D ambiguous. Trimming took 4 bases from V and 6 from J, leaving 19 bases between them. Germline CDR1 reads SGHRS; CDR2 reads YFSETQ. This CDR3 has 15 amino acids.

The chain joins TRBV6-5 to TRBJ2-1; the match to TRBD2 covers 7 bases. The CDR3 consists of 13 residues. Trimming removed 7 bases from V and 7 bases from J; junction bases left unmatched: 7. Germline CDR1 is MNHEY and CDR2 is SVGAGI. CDR3 sequence reads: CASTTSAGNEQFF. CDR3 DNA sequence: TGTGCCAGCACCACTAGCGCTGGGAATGAGCAGTTCTTC.

As regards this clone: In the same sample, other DNA sequences code for this CDR3. The V call is TRBV12-3 or TRBV12-4, the J call TRBJ1-4; no reliable D call. V was cut by 5 bases and J by 8 bases, with 12 bases left in between. This CDR3 has 13 residues. In DNA, the CDR3 is TGTGCCAGCAGTCCCAGAGGTAACGAAAAACTGTTTTTT. The encoded protein is CASSPRGNEKLFF.

This sequence joins TRBV27 and TRBJ2-2; tentative D call: TRBD1 (6 bases). Germline V lookup: CDR1 MNHEY, CDR2 SMNVEV (reference sequence). CDR3 length: 17 amino acids. The ends were cut back, 3 bases at V and 1 base at J, with 15 bases in the middle. CDR3 coding DNA: TGTGCCAGCAGTTTTTACCCTCTCAGGGGGAACACCGGGGAGCTGTTTTTT. Protein sequence: CASSFYPLRGNTGELFF.

In its sample, this clone was seen once. The rearrangement joins TRBV4-3 to TRBJ1-6, with D possibly matching TRBD1 (5 bases). This CDR3 comprises 15 residues. Germline CDR1 and CDR2: LGHNA and YSLEER. V was cut by 4 bases and J by 7 bases, with 14 bases left in between. CDR3 DNA sequence: TGCGCCAGCAGCCCCCAGACAGACGCAAATTCACCCCTCCACTTT. Translating it yields CASSPQTDANSPLHF.

This clone appeared once. This chain joins TRBV25-1 and TRBJ1-6, with 8 bases fitting TRBD1. Germline V CDR1 and CDR2: MGHDK, SYGVNS. The CDR3 sequence is 17 residues long. J was trimmed by 6 bases and V by 7 bases; bases with no gene match: 14. CDR3 DNA: TGTGCCAGCACTGCTCCCCGACAGGGGATGAGTAATTCACCCCTCCACTTT. Protein sequence: CASTAPRQGMSNSPLHF.

The CDR3 DNA is TGTGCCAGCAACGAAATAGGCACAGATACGCAGTATTTT. Translated: CASNEIGTDTQYF. The J gene is TRBJ2-3, the V gene TRBV9; D uncertain. Germline values: CDR1 SGDLS, CDR2 YYNGEE. With 6 bases removed from V and 1 base from J, the gap between germline ends came to 9 bases. This CDR3 region has 13 residues.

The genes are TRBV11-2 and TRBJ1-1; possible D gene TRBD1, 5 bases. This CDR3 has 13 residues. Deletions cut 4 bases from V and 5 bases from J, with 11 bases between. CDR1 is SGHAT, CDR2 FQNNGV, per germline. The CDR3 region has the DNA TGTGCCAGCAGCTACCTAGGGGAAACTGAAGCTTTCTTT. Protein: CASSYLGETEAFF.